The 28 T cell receptor beta chains reported below all come from one sample, sequenced in a study of CD8+ T cells in alopecia areata. RNA was isolated and reverse transcribed to cDNA, the sequencing template. TCRdb's table, derived via immunoSEQ multiplex PCR, lists solely in-frame clones and lacks some. The sample contains some 100,000 clones, less than 75% of which appear only once. Treatment here: oral pan-JAK inhibitor, 5-10 mg twice daily. Sequences were derived from CD8+ T cells sorted from blood, sampled at week 4, from a patient treated with tofacitinib. These receptor sequences come from a human donor with alopecia areata.

This clone was seen a few times. The chain links TRBV7-8 to TRBJ2-5; possibly TRBD2 for D (5 bases). The V end lost 3 bases, the J end lost 5 bases, and 13 bases lay between the germline ends. This CDR3 has 14 residues. Germline V lookup: CDR1 SGHVS, CDR2 FQNEAQ. The CDR3 here is CASSLRTPRETQYF. DNA of the CDR3: TGTGCCAGCAGCTTGAGGACTCCCCGGGAGACCCAGTACTTC.

V is TRBV27 and J is TRBJ2-2; possibly TRBD1 for D (5 bases). The CDR3 loop spans 16 amino acids. The germline gives CDR1 MNHEY, CDR2 SMNVEV (reference sequence). The germline V and J ends were trimmed by 1 base and 0 bases, with 9 bases remaining between them. The CDR3 DNA reads as TGTGCCAGCAGTTTATATGACAGCTCGAACACCGGGGAGCTGTTTTTT. Its protein is CASSLYDSSNTGELFF.

This sequence joins TRBV29-1 and TRBJ1-1; possibly TRBD1 for D (5 bases). Germline CDR1 and CDR2: SQVTM and ANQGSEA. The CDR3 length is 14 residues. Trimming took 7 bases from V and 0 from J, leaving 15 bases between them. CDR3 coding DNA: TGCAGCGCCTGGTTCCAGGGCGTGAACACTGAAGCTTTCTTT. Its protein is CSAWFQGVNTEAFF.

The chain employs TRBV30 and TRBJ2-7; D remains ambiguous. Trimming removed 7 bases at V and 6 bases at J, with 16 bases between. Per germline, CDR1 GTSNPN and CDR2 SVGIG (reference sequence). The CDR3 has 12 residues. The CDR3: CAYSGHLGEQYF. CDR3 in DNA: TGTGCCTATTCCGGGCATTTGGGCGAGCAGTACTTC.

This chain joins TRBV5-1 and TRBJ1-4; D might be TRBD1 (5 bases). This CDR3 has 13 residues. With 3 bases removed from V and 7 bases from J, the gap between germline ends came to 10 bases. The germline V gene has CDR1 SGHRS and CDR2 YFSETQ. The CDR3 DNA reads as TGCGCCAGCAGCTGGGACGTAGGTGAAAAACTGTTTTTT. It yields the protein CASSWDVGEKLFF.

This clone has just a few counts. V usage is TRBV29-1 and J usage is TRBJ2-2; 8 bases are shared with TRBD2. This CDR3 region has 15 residues. The germline V gene encodes CDR1 SQVTM and CDR2 ANQGSEA. J gave up 3 bases and V 4 bases, and 7 bases lay outside the gene matches. The CDR3 loop reads CSVAPAGGHTGELFF. In DNA form, the CDR3 reads TGCAGCGTTGCGCCCGCGGGGGGTCACACCGGGGAGCTGTTTTTT.

CDR3 sequence reads: CASSQEGRDDQETQYF. The CDR3 coding sequence is TGCGCCAGCAGCCAAGAAGGCAGAGACGACCAAGAGACCCAGTACTTC. This chain uses TRBV4-1 with TRBJ2-5; D gene uncertain. V was clipped by 0 bases and J by 0 bases, with 11 bases between them. The CDR3 is made up of 16 amino acids. Germline V lookup: CDR1 MGHRA, CDR2 YSYEKL.

This rearrangement joins TRBV7-8 to TRBJ2-7, with D uncertain. The V gene lost 0 bases and the J gene lost 3 bases, with 12 bases spanning the gap. The germline V gene has CDR1 SGHVS and CDR2 FQNEAQ. The CDR3 runs to 15 residues. The chain's CDR3 is CASSLAPQTYYEQYF. The CDR3 DNA reads as TGTGCCAGCAGCTTAGCTCCCCAGACTTACTACGAGCAGTACTTC. Full variable domain (missing parts from reference TRBV7-8 and TRBJ2-7): GAGVSQSPRYKVAKRGQDVALRCDPISGHVSLFWYQQALGQGPEFLTYFQNEAQLDKSGLPSDRFFAERPEGSVSTLKIQRTQQEDSAVYLCASSLAPQTYYEQYFGPGTRLTVT.

This clone was detected only a few times. The genes are TRBV9 and TRBJ1-5; D call uncertain. Trimming left V 0 bases short and J 4 bases short, with 11 bases between. The germline CDR1 and CDR2 sequences are SGDLS and YYNGEE. CDR3 length: 15 amino acids. CDR3 in DNA: TGTGCCAGCAGCGTAGGCGGAGGGCGAAATCAGCCCCAGCATTTT. Translation gives CASSVGGGRNQPQHF.

This chain links TRBV27 with TRBJ2-1, with 11 bases matching TRBD2. V gave up 6 bases and J gave up 7 bases; unmatched junction bases: 8. The CDR3 totals 15 residues. CDR1 and CDR2 (germline): MNHEY, SMNVEV (reference sequence). CDR3 residues: CASSTGTSGGNEQFF. CDR3 nucleotides: TGTGCCAGCAGCACCGGGACTAGCGGAGGGAATGAGCAGTTCTTC.

This clone was seen just once. The J gene is TRBJ1-5, the V gene TRBV28, with D tentatively TRBD1 (5 bases). The length of the CDR3 is 15 residues. V lost 7 bases to trimming and J lost 0 bases, with 13 bases between them. Germline loops: CDR1 MDHEN, CDR2 SYDVKM. CDR3 nucleotide sequence: TGTGCCAGCACCCTGGGGCTAGATAGCAATCAGCCCCAGCATTTT. It yields the protein CASTLGLDSNQPQHF.

This chain joins TRBV7-9 and TRBJ2-7; D possibly corresponds to TRBD1 (5 bases). V was clipped by 4 bases and J by 3 bases, with 10 bases between them. Germline loops: CDR1 SEHNR, CDR2 FQNEAQ (reference sequence). CDR3 length: 13 residues. CDR3 in amino acids: CASSSLRGYEQYF. In nucleotides, the CDR3 is TGTGCCAGCAGCTCCCTTAGGGGCTACGAGCAGTACTTC.

The J gene is TRBJ2-3, the V gene TRBV6-5; D may be TRBD2 (6 bases). The germline CDR1 and CDR2 sequences are MNHEY and SVGAGI. The CDR3 totals 15 residues. The V end was cut by 6 bases, the J end by 4 bases, with 17 bases between. CDR3 loop: CASSSYPGGADTQYF. CDR3 nucleotide sequence: TGTGCCAGCAGCTCCTACCCGGGCGGGGCAGATACGCAGTATTTT.

In this sample, this clone turned up a few times. This chain links TRBV30 with TRBJ2-7; D tentatively reads TRBD1 or TRBD2 (6 bases each). Germline values: CDR1 GTSNPN, CDR2 SVGIG (reference sequence). Between the trimmed V and J ends, which lost 4 bases and 11 bases, there was a span of 18 bases. The CDR3 covers 12 residues. CDR3 DNA: TGTGCCTGGAATTCGGGGGCGGGGCCAGAGTACTTC. This gives the protein CAWNSGAGPEYF.

This clone was seen more than once but under ten times. V usage is TRBV7-9 and J usage is TRBJ2-7, with D perhaps matching TRBD2 (5 bases). The V and J ends lost 3 bases and 6 bases respectively, with 6 bases between them. The length of the CDR3 is 11 residues. Germline values: CDR1 SEHNR, CDR2 FQNEAQ (reference sequence). This chain's CDR3 is CASSFGVEQYF. CDR3 nucleotides: TGTGCCAGCAGCTTCGGGGTCGAGCAGTACTTC.

The chain joins TRBV9 to TRBJ1-1; 8 bases agree with TRBD1. This CDR3 contains 13 residues. The ends lost 3 bases at V and 10 bases at J; junction bases unmatched: 8. The germline V gene has CDR1 SGDLS and CDR2 YYNGEE. The CDR3 here is CASSEGDRGRAFF. The DNA for the CDR3 is TGTGCCAGCAGCGAAGGAGACAGGGGAAGAGCTTTCTTT.

This clone showed up many times. This rearrangement joins TRBV7-9 to TRBJ2-7; 8 nucleotides line up with TRBD2. The CDR3 sequence is 17 residues long. J gave up 6 bases and V 6 bases, and 19 bases lay outside the gene matches. CDR1 and CDR2 from the germline V gene are SEHNR and FQNEAQ (reference sequence). The CDR3 DNA sequence: TGTGCCAGCAGTTTGATCCCTCCCGGGACTAGGTATGGCGAGCAGTACTTC. This encodes CASSLIPPGTRYGEQYF.

This chain links TRBV25-1 with TRBJ1-2; D gene uncertain. This CDR3 comprises 12 residues. V was cut by 0 bases and J by 8 bases, with 7 bases left in between. Germline V CDR1 and CDR2: MGHDK, SYGVNS. DNA of the CDR3: TGTGCCAGCAGTGAATATAAAACAGGCTACACCTTC. It codes for CASSEYKTGYTF.

This chain links TRBV29-1 with TRBJ1-2; D is possibly TRBD1 (6 bases). Germline values: CDR1 SQVTM, CDR2 ANQGSEA. The CDR3 consists of 13 residues. The V end was cut by 7 bases, the J end by 4 bases, with 16 bases between. DNA for the CDR3: TGCAGCGCGCGGGAACAGGGAACCTATGGCTACACCTTC. The encoded protein is CSAREQGTYGYTF.

This chain joins TRBV30 and TRBJ2-1; D possibly corresponds to TRBD2 (5 bases). Germline V lookup: CDR1 GTSNPN, CDR2 SVGIG (reference sequence). Trimming shortened V by 0 bases and J by 10 bases, and 16 bases separated the two germline ends. This CDR3 contains 14 residues. The CDR3 DNA follows: TGTGCCTGGAGTGTACCAGACCTTCCGGGGGAGCAGTTCTTC. It specifies CAWSVPDLPGEQFF.

The rearrangement links TRBV7-8 to TRBJ1-2; the match to TRBD1 covers 10 bases. The V and J ends lost 4 bases and 6 bases, in that order; junction bases with no gene match: 14. The germline gives CDR1 SGHVS, CDR2 FQNEAQ. The CDR3 totals 17 residues. CDR3 loop: CASSWNEGQGFTDGYTF. The CDR3 nucleotides are TGTGCCAGCAGCTGGAATGAGGGACAGGGGTTTACTGATGGCTACACCTTC.

The CDR3 sequence: CSVGDGGGHYGYTF. The CDR3 coding sequence is TGCAGCGTTGGGGATGGCGGGGGACACTATGGCTACACCTTC. The chain has TRBV29-1 and TRBJ1-2; D perhaps matches TRBD1 (5 bases). The CDR3 sequence is 14 residues long. V was trimmed by 4 bases and J by 3 bases, leaving 15 bases between them. In germline, CDR1 is SQVTM, CDR2 ANQGSEA.

V usage is TRBV11-2 and J usage is TRBJ2-7; the D gene is possibly TRBD1 (5 bases). This CDR3 spans 15 amino acids. The V end was cut by 1 base, the J end by 2 bases, with 12 bases between. The germline gives CDR1 SGHAT, CDR2 FQNNGV. As DNA, the CDR3 is TGTGCCAGCAGCTTAGCCCAGGGAAGAGCCTACGAGCAGTACTTC. Its translation: CASSLAQGRAYEQYF.

The V and J genes are TRBV4-1 and TRBJ2-7; no definite D call. The V end lost 1 base, the J end lost 5 bases, and 6 bases lay between the germline ends. Germline CDR1 MGHRA, CDR2 YSYEKL. This CDR3 has 12 residues. The CDR3 loop is CASSQGVHEQYF. The CDR3 DNA is TGCGCCAGCAGCCAAGGAGTCCACGAGCAGTACTTC.

The genes are TRBV29-1 and TRBJ1-2; 7 bases line up with TRBD1. The junction had 10 bases not matched to a gene; V was cut back by 6 bases and J by 6 bases. CDR1 is SQVTM, CDR2 ANQGSEA, per germline. This CDR3 spans 13 amino acids. CDR3 residues: CSVPGQAIDGYTF. In DNA form, the CDR3 reads TGCAGCGTACCCGGACAGGCCATTGATGGCTACACCTTC.

The chain recombines TRBV4-1 with TRBJ1-1; TRBD1 matches 9 bases. The CDR3 runs to 18 residues. Trimming at V came to 2 bases and at J to 0 bases, leaving 10 bases not matched to a gene. The germline V gene has CDR1 MGHRA and CDR2 YSYEKL. The CDR3 DNA reads as TGCGCCAGCAGCCAACTTCACCTGGACAGGGGATTGAACACTGAAGCTTTCTTT. Translation gives CASSQLHLDRGLNTEAFF.

The chain employs TRBV2 and TRBJ2-2, with unresolved D. Looked up from germline, CDR1 is SNHLY and CDR2 is FYNNEI. V was trimmed by 7 bases and J by 7 bases, leaving 13 bases between them. The length of the CDR3 is 13 residues. The DNA of the CDR3 is TGTGCCAGCAAGTTGGCGAAAGGCGGGGAGCTGTTTTTT. Its translation: CASKLAKGGELFF.

The J gene is TRBJ1-6, the V gene TRBV5-1, with D unclear. CDR1 is SGHRS, CDR2 YFSETQ, per germline. V lost 4 bases to trimming and J lost 0 bases, with 14 bases between them. This CDR3 has 17 residues. The CDR3 region is CASSPDGPGSYNSPLHF. CDR3 nucleotides: TGCGCCAGCAGCCCGGACGGTCCTGGCTCCTATAATTCACCCCTCCACTTT. Supplemented by reference TRBV5-1 and TRBJ1-6, the full variable domain reads KAGVTQTPRYLIKTRGQQVTLSCSPISGHRSVSWYQQTPGQGLQFLFEYFSETQRNKGNFPGRFSGRQFSNSRSEMNVSTLELGDSALYLCASSPDGPGSYNSPLHFGNGTRLTVT.